This entry describes one T cell receptor (beta chain). The antigen is undetermined. This sample was included in a study of CD8 T cells in ankylosing spondylitis. The study, taken as a whole, reports: Blood of patients with ankylosing spondylitis appeared to be characterized by a TCR beta motif of eight highly homologous variants. Matched ankylosing spondylitis synovial fluid reportedly showed significant enrichment of disease-linked clones. CD8+ disease-linked clones were present at relatively low frequencies in blood.

CDR1 MDHEN and CDR2 SYDVKM come from the germline V gene. Trimming stripped 6 bases from V and 11 bases from J, with 21 bases between. This CDR3 spans 14 amino acids. TCRdb re-called the 5' RACE reads through MiXCR, storing one row per CDR3 protein. The table shows about 350,000 distinct CDR3 sequences, with around 20% occurring only once. This chain links TRBV28 with TRBJ2-3, with D perhaps TRBD1 or TRBD2 (5 bases each). This sequence originates from a male donor with ankylosing spondylitis or in good health (not recorded which). Source material: blood, either unsorted or a sorted T cell fraction (not recorded which). This CDR3 is CASSSGLLPFVQYF. The CDR3 nucleotides read TGTGCCAGCAGCTCGGGGCTACTGCCGTTTGTGCAGTATTTT.